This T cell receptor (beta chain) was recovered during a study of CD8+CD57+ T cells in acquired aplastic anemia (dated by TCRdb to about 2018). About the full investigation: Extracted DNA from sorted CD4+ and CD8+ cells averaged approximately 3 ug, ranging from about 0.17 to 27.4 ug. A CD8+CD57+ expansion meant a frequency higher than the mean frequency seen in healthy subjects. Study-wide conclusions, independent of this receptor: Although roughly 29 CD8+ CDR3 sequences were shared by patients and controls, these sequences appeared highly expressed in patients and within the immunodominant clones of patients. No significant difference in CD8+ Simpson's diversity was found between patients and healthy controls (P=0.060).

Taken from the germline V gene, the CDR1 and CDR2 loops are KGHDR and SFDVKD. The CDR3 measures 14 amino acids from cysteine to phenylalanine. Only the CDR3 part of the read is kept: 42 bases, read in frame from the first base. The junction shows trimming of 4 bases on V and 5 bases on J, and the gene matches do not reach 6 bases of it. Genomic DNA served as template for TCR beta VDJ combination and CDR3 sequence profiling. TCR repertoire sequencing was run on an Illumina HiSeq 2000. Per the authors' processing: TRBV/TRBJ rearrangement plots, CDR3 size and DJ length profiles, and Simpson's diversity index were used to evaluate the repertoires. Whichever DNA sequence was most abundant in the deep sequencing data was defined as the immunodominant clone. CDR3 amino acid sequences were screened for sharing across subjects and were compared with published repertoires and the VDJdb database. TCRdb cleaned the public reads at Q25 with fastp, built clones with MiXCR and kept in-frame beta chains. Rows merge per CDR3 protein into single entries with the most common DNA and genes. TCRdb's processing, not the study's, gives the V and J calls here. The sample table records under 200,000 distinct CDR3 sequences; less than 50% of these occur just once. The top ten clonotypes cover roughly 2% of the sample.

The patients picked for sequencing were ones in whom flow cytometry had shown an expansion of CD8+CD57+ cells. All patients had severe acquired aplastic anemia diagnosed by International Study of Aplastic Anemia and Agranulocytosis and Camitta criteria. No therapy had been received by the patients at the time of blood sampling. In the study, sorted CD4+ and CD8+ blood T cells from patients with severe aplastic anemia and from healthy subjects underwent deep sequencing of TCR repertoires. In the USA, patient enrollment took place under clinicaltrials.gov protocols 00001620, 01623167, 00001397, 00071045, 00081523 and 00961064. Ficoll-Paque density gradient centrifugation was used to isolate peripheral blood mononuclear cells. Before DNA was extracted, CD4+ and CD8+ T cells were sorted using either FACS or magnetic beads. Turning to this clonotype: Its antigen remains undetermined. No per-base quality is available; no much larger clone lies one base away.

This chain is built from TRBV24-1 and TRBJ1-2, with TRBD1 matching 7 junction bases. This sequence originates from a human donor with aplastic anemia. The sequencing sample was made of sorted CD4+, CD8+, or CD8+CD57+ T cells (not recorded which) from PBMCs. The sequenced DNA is TGTGCCACCAGTGACCCGGGACAGTTATATGGCTACACCTTC. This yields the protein CATSDPGQLYGYTF.